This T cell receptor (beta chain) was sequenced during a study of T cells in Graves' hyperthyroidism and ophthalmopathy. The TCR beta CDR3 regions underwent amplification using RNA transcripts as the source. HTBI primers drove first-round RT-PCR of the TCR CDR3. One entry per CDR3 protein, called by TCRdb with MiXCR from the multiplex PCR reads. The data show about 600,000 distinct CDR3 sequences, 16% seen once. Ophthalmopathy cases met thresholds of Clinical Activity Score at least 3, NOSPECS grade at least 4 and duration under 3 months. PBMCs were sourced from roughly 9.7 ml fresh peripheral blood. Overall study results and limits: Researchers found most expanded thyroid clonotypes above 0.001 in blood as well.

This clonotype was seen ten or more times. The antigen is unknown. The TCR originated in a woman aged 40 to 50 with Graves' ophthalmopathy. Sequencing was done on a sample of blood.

In DNA, the CDR3 is TGTGCCAGCAGATCGACAGGGGGGCACTACGAGCAGTACTTC. Protein sequence: CASRSTGGHYEQYF. This chain joins TRBV2 and TRBJ2-7; 9 bases agree with TRBD1. This CDR3 has 14 residues. V gave up 6 bases and J gave up 3 bases; unmatched junction bases: 6. The V gene's germline CDR1 is SNHLY and CDR2 FYNNEI.